Presented here are 5 T cell receptor beta chains from one specimen sequenced in a study of T cells after yellow fever vaccination. TCRdb called the 5' RACE reads again in MiXCR, with one record for every CDR3 protein. The repertoire holds a few hundred thousand distinct CDR3 sequences, with around 4.5% as singletons. The sample in question was PBMCs, obtained 15 days after the yellow fever booster vaccination. Every receptor here comes from a man aged 18 to 29 who received the YFV17D yellow fever vaccine.

This clonotype was seen only a few times. V and J are TRBV5-1 and TRBJ2-7; a weak D match, TRBD2 (6 bases). This CDR3 is 15 amino acids long. The V end lost 4 bases, the J end lost 2 bases, and 16 bases lay between the germline ends. The germline V gene encodes CDR1 SGHRS and CDR2 YFSETQ. The CDR3 region is CASSERTGETYEQYV. Here the CDR3 DNA reads TGCGCCAGCAGCGAGAGGACGGGAGAGACCTACGAGCAGTACGTC.

In this sample, this clonotype turned up a few times. The chain recombines TRBV5-1 with TRBJ2-6; tentative D call: TRBD1 (6 bases). This CDR3 is 17 amino acids long. With 0 bases removed from V and 2 bases from J, the gap between germline ends came to 12 bases. Germline values: CDR1 SGHRS, CDR2 YFSETQ. This CDR3 reads CASSLEARGAGANVLTF. The CDR3, as DNA: TGCGCCAGCAGCTTGGAGGCCAGGGGTGCTGGGGCCAACGTCCTGACTTTC.

This clonotype was picked up many times. The chain joins TRBV15 to TRBJ1-1; D not resolved. CDR3 length: 14 residues. V was cut by 4 bases and J by 5 bases, with 14 bases left in between. The germline gives CDR1 LNHNV, CDR2 YYDKDF (reference sequence). CDR3 residues: CATSKERGGTEAFF. The CDR3 DNA reads as TGTGCCACCAGCAAGGAGCGAGGCGGAACTGAAGCTTTCTTT.

The chain recombines TRBV24-1 with TRBJ2-4; TRBD1 is a possible D gene (5 bases). The CDR3 has 16 residues. Trimming cost V 12 bases and J 0 bases, with 20 bases left between them. Per the germline V gene, CDR1 is KGHDR and CDR2 is SFDVKD. The DNA of the CDR3 is TGTGCCGCCTATCCACATCTTGGACAAGCCAAAAACATTCAGTACTTC. The encoded protein is CAAYPHLGQAKNIQYF.

This chain uses TRBV2 with TRBJ2-3; 9 bases are a match to TRBD2. Germline-derived CDR1 and CDR2 are SNHLY and FYNNEI. There are 19 residues in the CDR3. J was trimmed by 4 bases and V by 4 bases; bases with no gene match: 18. CDR3 bases: TGTGCCAGCAGTGCGGACTTAGGCGGGGGGGCCTGGGACCCAGATACGCAGTATTTT. This translates into CASSADLGGGAWDPDTQYF.